These T cell receptor beta chains were read from a single sample in a study of T cells after yellow fever vaccination. TCRdb used MiXCR to reprocess the 5' RACE reads, holding one entry per CDR3 protein. The sample consists of 250,000 to 300,000 distinct CDR3 sequences, under 9% of them appearing once. Specimen: CD4+ T cells sorted from PBMCs, collected 5 days after the yellow fever booster vaccination. These TCRs come from a young man who received the YFV17D yellow fever vaccine. Each CDR3 is given with its conserved first and last residue. D genes are given only for firm matches. Clone size is stated in some rows and not others, as once, few, many or a class when expanded.

D gene,clone size,J gene,V gene,CDR3 protein,CDR3 DNA
NA,NA,TRBJ2-5,TRBV15,CATSRGGSQETQYF,TGTGCCACCAGCAGAGGCGGCAGCCAAGAGACCCAGTACTTC
NA,few,TRBJ1-5,TRBV18,CASSLLHSNQPQHF,TGTGCCAGCTCCCTATTGCATAGCAATCAGCCCCAGCATTTT
NA,NA,TRBJ1-6,TRBV5-1,CASSLRTDPSRTYNSPLHF,TGCGCCAGCAGCCTACGGACAGACCCTTCTCGAACCTATAATTCACCCCTCCACTTT
TRBD1,few,TRBJ2-6,TRBV5-1,CASSPTQGASSGANVLTF,TGCGCCAGCAGCCCTACCCAGGGGGCGAGCTCTGGGGCCAACGTCCTGACTTTC
NA,NA,TRBJ1-6,TRBV3-1,CASSQGDSGRNSPLHF,TGTGCCAGCAGCCAAGGCGACAGCGGGAGGAATTCACCCCTCCACTTT
TRBD1,many,TRBJ1-4,TRBV4-1,CASSRDRQGISLGEKLFF,TGCGCCAGCAGCCGGGATAGACAGGGTATCTCACTCGGTGAAAAACTGTTTTTT
TRBD2,few,TRBJ2-5,TRBV5-1,CASSLGTSGGSETQYF,TGCGCCAGCAGCTTGGGGACTAGCGGGGGATCGGAGACCCAGTACTTC
NA,few,TRBJ1-4,TRBV9,CASSASGGGQSHKLFF,TGTGCCAGCAGCGCCTCGGGGGGGGGCCAGTCCCACAAACTGTTTTTT
NA,many,TRBJ2-7,TRBV5-1,CASSFQQGQTNEQYF,TGCGCCAGCAGCTTCCAACAGGGCCAAACCAACGAGCAGTACTTC
NA,NA,TRBJ1-3,TRBV18,CASSPGTGSSNSGNTIYF,TGTGCCAGCTCACCGGGAACGGGCAGCTCGAACTCTGGAAACACCATATATTTT
NA,many,TRBJ2-3,TRBV19,CASSIGGTDTQYF,TGTGCCAGTAGTATTGGGGGCACAGATACGCAGTATTTT
TRBD2,many,TRBJ2-7,TRBV25-1,CASSDEWEGKAQYF,TGTGCCAGCAGTGATGAGTGGGAGGGCAAAGCGCAGTACTTC
NA,few,TRBJ2-7,TRBV5-6,CASSLPGPYEQYF,TGTGCCAGCAGCTTGCCAGGGCCCTACGAGCAGTACTTC
TRBD2,NA,TRBJ2-3,TRBV7-9,CASSLAGGGLTDTQYF,TGTGCCAGCAGCTTAGCTGGCGGGGGACTCACAGATACGCAGTATTTT
TRBD1,NA,TRBJ1-2,TRBV7-2,CASSSYRGRMDGYTF,TGTGCCAGCAGCTCCTACAGGGGGCGGATGGATGGCTACACCTTC
NA,NA,TRBJ1-6,TRBV20-1,CSASKDSMYNSPLHF,TGCAGTGCTAGTAAGGACAGTATGTATAATTCACCCCTCCACTTT
NA,NA,TRBJ2-1,TRBV29-1,CSVTTGLSYNEQFF,TGCAGCGTTACGACGGGCCTCTCCTACAATGAGCAGTTCTTC
NA,few,TRBJ1-2,TRBV20-1,CSARKGAGNYGYTF,TGCAGTGCTAGAAAAGGTGCCGGGAACTATGGCTACACCTTC
NA,NA,TRBJ1-1,TRBV3-2,CASSQRDREYPNTEAFF,TGTGCCAGCAGCCAACGGGACAGGGAATACCCGAACACTGAAGCTTTCTTT
NA,few,TRBJ2-3,TRBV5-1,CASSTPRGDTQYF,TGCGCCAGCAGCACTCCGAGGGGAGATACGCAGTATTTT
TRBD2,NA,TRBJ2-2,TRBV20-1,CSAISGVNTGELFF,TGCAGTGCTATTAGCGGGGTGAACACCGGGGAGCTGTTTTTT
NA,once,TRBJ2-3,TRBV6-2/TRBV6-3,CASSWGSFTDTQYF,TGTGCCAGCAGTTGGGGGAGCTTCACAGATACGCAGTATTTT
TRBD2,many,TRBJ2-7,TRBV4-3,CASSQQAGRGEQYF,TGCGCCAGCAGCCAACAGGCGGGGAGGGGCGAGCAGTACTTC
NA,few,TRBJ2-7,TRBV25-1,CASSVSGAYEQYF,TGTGCCAGCAGTGTGTCAGGGGCCTACGAGCAGTACTTC
NA,few,TRBJ1-1,TRBV20-1,CSARSGSMNTEAFF,TGCAGTGCTAGATCAGGGTCCATGAACACTGAAGCTTTCTTT
TRBD1,NA,TRBJ2-5,TRBV6-2/TRBV6-3,CASIGQGAFLRETQYF,TGTGCCAGCATCGGACAGGGGGCCTTTCTTCGAGAGACCCAGTACTTC
NA,NA,TRBJ1-2,TRBV5-1,CASSLRGGLDYGYTF,TGCGCCAGCAGCTTGAGGGGGGGCTTGGACTATGGCTACACCTTC
TRBD1,many,TRBJ2-5,TRBV4-2,CASSQVTGQGISETQYF,TGTGCCAGCAGCCAAGTAACGGGACAGGGGATTTCGGAGACCCAGTACTTC
TRBD2,few,TRBJ2-3,TRBV4-1,CASSNSLAISTDTQYF,TGCGCCAGCAGCAACTCACTAGCGATCAGCACAGATACGCAGTATTTT
NA,NA,TRBJ2-7,TRBV19,CASSKDHSYEQYF,TGTGCCAGTAGCAAGGACCACTCCTACGAGCAGTACTTC
NA,NA,TRBJ2-3,TRBV11-2,CASSTTVASTDTQYF,TGTGCCAGCAGCACCACCGTTGCTAGCACAGATACGCAGTATTTT
NA,many,TRBJ1-2,TRBV6-6,CASNAYNYGYTF,TGTGCCAGCAACGCCTACAACTATGGCTACACCTTC
NA,NA,TRBJ1-1,TRBV4-2,CASSQETAGKAFF,TGTGCCAGCAGCCAAGAGACAGCGGGTAAAGCTTTCTTT
NA,few,TRBJ2-5,TRBV6-5,CASSSSLPMTQYF,TGTGCCAGCAGTTCGTCCCTGCCGATGACCCAGTACTTC
NA,many,TRBJ2-3,TRBV7-9,CASSLVISTDTQYF,TGTGCCAGCAGCTTAGTTATTAGCACAGATACGCAGTATTTT
TRBD1,many,TRBJ2-5,TRBV5-1,CASSLGGLRETQYF,TGCGCCAGCAGCTTAGGGGGCCTTAGGGAGACCCAGTACTTC
TRBD1,many,TRBJ1-1,TRBV3-1,CASSQWGQTTNTWAFF,TGTGCCAGCAGCCAGTGGGGACAGACAACCAACACTTGGGCTTTCTTT
TRBD1,NA,TRBJ2-5,TRBV5-1,CASRSSGTGEGETQYF,TGCGCCAGCCGTTCCTCCGGGACAGGGGAAGGAGAGACCCAGTACTTC
NA,few,TRBJ2-5,TRBV5-1,CASTPGQNQETQYF,TGCGCCAGCACCCCCGGACAGAACCAAGAGACCCAGTACTTC
NA,few,TRBJ1-5,TRBV7-8,CASSPRGVTADNQPQHF,TGTGCCAGCAGCCCTAGAGGGGTGACAGCGGACAATCAGCCCCAGCATTTT
NA,few,TRBJ2-1,TRBV6-1,CASRERQVTNEQFF,TGTGCCAGCAGAGAGCGACAGGTTACGAATGAGCAGTTCTTC
TRBD2,NA,TRBJ2-5,TRBV7-8,CASSLGRLADQETQYF,TGTGCCAGCAGCTTAGGAAGACTAGCGGACCAAGAGACCCAGTACTTC
TRBD1,many,TRBJ1-1,TRBV5-1,CASSYGQANTEAFF,TGCGCCAGCAGCTACGGACAGGCTAACACTGAAGCTTTCTTT
TRBD1,few,TRBJ1-1,TRBV29-1,CSVRATGGRTEAFF,TGCAGCGTTCGCGCTACAGGGGGCCGCACTGAAGCTTTCTTT
NA,few,TRBJ2-2,TRBV5-1,CASSRGDRGTGELFF,TGCGCCAGCAGCCGCGGAGACCGGGGCACCGGGGAGCTGTTTTTT
NA,few,TRBJ1-3,TRBV7-6,CASSLPPWRGPSSGNTIYF,TGTGCCAGCAGCTTACCTCCATGGAGGGGCCCCAGCTCTGGAAACACCATATATTTT